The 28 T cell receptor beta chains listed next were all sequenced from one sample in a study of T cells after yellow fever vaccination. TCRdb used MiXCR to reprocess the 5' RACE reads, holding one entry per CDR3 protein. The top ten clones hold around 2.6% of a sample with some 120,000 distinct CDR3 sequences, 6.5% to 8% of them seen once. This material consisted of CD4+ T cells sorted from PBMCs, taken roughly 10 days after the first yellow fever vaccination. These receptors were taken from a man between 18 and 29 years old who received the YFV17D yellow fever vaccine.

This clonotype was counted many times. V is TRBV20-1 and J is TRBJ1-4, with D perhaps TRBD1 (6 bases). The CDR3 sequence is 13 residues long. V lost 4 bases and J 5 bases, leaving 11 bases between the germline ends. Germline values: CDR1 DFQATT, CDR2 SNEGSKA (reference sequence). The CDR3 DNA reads TGCAGTGCTAAGGGGGGTCCCAATGAAAAACTGTTTTTT. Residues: CSAKGGPNEKLFF.

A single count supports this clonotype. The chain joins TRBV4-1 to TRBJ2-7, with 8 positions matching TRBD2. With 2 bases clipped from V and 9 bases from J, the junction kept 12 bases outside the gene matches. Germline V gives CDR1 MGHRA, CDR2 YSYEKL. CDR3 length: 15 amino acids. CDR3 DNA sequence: TGCGCCAGCAGCCAAAAACTAGCGGTCTATGACGCGCAGTACTTC. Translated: CASSQKLAVYDAQYF.

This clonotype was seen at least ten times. The CDR3 coding sequence is TGTGCCAGCAGTTTCAGGGGCTACTATGGCTACACCTTC. Its translation is CASSFRGYYGYTF. The V and J genes are TRBV27 and TRBJ1-2; TRBD1 is a possible D gene (6 bases). Trimming removed 3 bases at V and 3 bases at J, with 8 bases between. The germline V gene has CDR1 MNHEY and CDR2 SMNVEV (reference sequence). The CDR3 runs 13 residues.

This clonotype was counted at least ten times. The CDR3 protein is CAISDAHSSGDTIYF. The CDR3 nucleotides read TGTGCCATCAGTGACGCCCACTCAAGCGGCGACACCATATATTTT. The V and J genes are TRBV10-3 and TRBJ1-3; D remains ambiguous. Germline V lookup: CDR1 ENHRY, CDR2 SYGVKD. V was trimmed by 3 bases and J by 8 bases, leaving 17 bases between them. The CDR3 is 15 amino acids.

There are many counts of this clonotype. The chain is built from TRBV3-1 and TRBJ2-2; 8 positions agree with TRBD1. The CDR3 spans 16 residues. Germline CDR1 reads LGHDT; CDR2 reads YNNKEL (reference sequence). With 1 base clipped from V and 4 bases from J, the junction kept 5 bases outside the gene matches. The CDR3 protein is CASSQGPGGRTGELFF. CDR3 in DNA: TGTGCCAGCAGCCAAGGTCCAGGGGGCCGCACCGGGGAGCTGTTTTTT.

The CDR3 DNA reads TGTGCCAGCAGCCCTGATGCTAACTATGGCTACACCTTC. Translated: CASSPDANYGYTF. The chain combines TRBV11-2 with TRBJ1-2; D unclear. V was cut by 5 bases and J by 0 bases, with 7 bases left in between. The CDR3 is 13 residues long. Per the germline V gene, CDR1 is SGHAT and CDR2 is FQNNGV. Looking up the rest from reference TRBV11-2 and TRBJ1-2 gives the full variable domain: EAGVAQSPRYKIIEKRQSVAFWCNPISGHATLYWYQQILGQGPKLLIQFQNNGVVDDSQLPKDRFSAERLKGVDSTLKIQPAKLEDSAVYLCASSPDANYGYTFGSGTRLTVV.

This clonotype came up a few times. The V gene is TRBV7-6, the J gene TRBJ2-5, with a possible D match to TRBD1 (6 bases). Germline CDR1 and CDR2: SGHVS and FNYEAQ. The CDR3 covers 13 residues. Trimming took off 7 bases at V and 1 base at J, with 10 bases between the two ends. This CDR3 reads CASTGQPQETQYF. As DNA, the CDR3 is TGTGCCAGCACCGGACAGCCCCAAGAGACCCAGTACTTC.

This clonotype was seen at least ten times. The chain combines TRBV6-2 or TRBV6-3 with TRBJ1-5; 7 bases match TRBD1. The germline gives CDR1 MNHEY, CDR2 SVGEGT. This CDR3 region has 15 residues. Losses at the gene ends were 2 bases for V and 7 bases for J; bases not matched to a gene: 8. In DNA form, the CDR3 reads TGTGCCAGCAGTTACCACGAACGGACAGGACAGCCCCAGCATTTT. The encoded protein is CASSYHERTGQPQHF.

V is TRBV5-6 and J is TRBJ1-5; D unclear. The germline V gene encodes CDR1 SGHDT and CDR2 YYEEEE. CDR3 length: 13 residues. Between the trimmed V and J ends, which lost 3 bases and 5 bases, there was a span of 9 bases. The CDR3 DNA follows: TGTGCCAGCAGCTCTTCGGAGGATCAGCCCCAGCATTTT. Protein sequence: CASSSSEDQPQHF.

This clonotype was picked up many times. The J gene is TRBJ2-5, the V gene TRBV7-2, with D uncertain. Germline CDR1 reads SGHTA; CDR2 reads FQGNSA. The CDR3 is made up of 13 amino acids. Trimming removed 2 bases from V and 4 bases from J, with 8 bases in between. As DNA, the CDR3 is TGTGCCAGCAGCTTAAGGTGGAGAGAGACCCAGTACTTC. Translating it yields CASSLRWRETQYF.

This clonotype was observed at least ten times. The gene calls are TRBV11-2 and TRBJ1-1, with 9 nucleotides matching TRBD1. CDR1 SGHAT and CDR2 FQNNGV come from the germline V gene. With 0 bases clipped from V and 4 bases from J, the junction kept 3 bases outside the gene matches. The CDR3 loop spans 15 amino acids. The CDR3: CASSLEWGQGTEAFF. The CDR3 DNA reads TGTGCCAGCAGCTTAGAATGGGGACAGGGCACTGAAGCTTTCTTT.

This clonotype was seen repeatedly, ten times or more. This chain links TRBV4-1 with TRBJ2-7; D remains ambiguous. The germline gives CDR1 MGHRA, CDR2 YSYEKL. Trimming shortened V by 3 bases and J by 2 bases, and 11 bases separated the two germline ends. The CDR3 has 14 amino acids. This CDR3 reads CASSHPGRAYEQYV. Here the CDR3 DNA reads TGCGCCAGCAGCCACCCCGGACGAGCCTACGAGCAGTACGTC.

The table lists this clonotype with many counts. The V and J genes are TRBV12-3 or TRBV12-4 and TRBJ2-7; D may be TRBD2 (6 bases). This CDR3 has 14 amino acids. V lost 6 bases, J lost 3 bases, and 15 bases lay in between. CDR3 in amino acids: CASSIRVGLYEQYF. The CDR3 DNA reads TGTGCCAGCAGCATCCGAGTGGGACTCTACGAGCAGTACTTC.

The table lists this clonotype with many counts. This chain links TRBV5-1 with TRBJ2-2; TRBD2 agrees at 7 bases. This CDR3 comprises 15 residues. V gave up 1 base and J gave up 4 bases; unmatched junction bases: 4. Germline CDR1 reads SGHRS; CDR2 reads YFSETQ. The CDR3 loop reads CASSLLRGCTGELFF. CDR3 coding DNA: TGCGCCAGCAGCTTGTTGCGGGGGTGCACCGGGGAGCTGTTTTTT.

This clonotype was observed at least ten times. The CDR3 loop is CATSRTSGGPNTQYF. The CDR3 DNA follows: TGTGCCACCAGTCGCACTAGCGGGGGGCCTAATACGCAGTATTTT. The gene calls are TRBV24-1 and TRBJ2-3; TRBD2 agrees at 12 bases. Germline CDR1 is KGHDR and CDR2 is SFDVKD. The CDR3 totals 15 residues. V gave up 6 bases and J gave up 7 bases; unmatched junction bases: 7.

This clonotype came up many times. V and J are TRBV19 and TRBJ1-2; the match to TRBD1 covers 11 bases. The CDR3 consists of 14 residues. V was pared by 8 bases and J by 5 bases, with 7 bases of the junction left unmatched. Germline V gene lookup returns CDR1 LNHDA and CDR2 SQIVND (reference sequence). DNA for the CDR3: TGTGCCAGTGCTCCGGACAGGGGGCAATATGGCTACACCTTC. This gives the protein CASAPDRGQYGYTF.

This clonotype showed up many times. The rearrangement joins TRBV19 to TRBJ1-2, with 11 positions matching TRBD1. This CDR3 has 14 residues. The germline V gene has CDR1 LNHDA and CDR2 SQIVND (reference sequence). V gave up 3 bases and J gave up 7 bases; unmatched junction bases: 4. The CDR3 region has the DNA TGTGCCAGTAGTATCCGGACAGGGGGCGGTGGCTACACCTTC. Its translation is CASSIRTGGGGYTF.

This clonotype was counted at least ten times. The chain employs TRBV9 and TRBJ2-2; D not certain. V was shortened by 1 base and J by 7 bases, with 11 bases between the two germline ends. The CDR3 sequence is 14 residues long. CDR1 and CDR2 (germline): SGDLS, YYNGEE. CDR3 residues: CASSVYRRFGELFF. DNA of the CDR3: TGTGCCAGCAGCGTATATCGGCGGTTCGGGGAGCTGTTTTTT. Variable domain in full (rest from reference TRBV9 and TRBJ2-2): DSGVTQTPKHLITATGQRVTLRCSPRSGDLSVYWYQQSLDQGLQFLIQYYNGEERAKGNILERFSAQQFPDLHSELNLSSLELGDSALYFCASSVYRRFGELFFGEGSRLTVL.

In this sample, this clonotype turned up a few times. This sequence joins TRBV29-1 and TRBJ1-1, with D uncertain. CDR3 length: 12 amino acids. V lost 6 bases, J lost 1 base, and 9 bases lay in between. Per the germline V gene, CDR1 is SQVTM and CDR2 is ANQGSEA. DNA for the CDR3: TGCAGCGTCCGCCGACCGAACACTGAAGCTTTCTTT. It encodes CSVRRPNTEAFF.

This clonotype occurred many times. The CDR3 nucleotides are TGTGCCAGCTCACCAGGGACTCAACCCTATGGCTACACCTTC. Translating gives CASSPGTQPYGYTF. The chain uses TRBV18 and TRBJ1-2; TRBD1 is a possible D gene (5 bases). This CDR3 has 14 amino acids. Germline assignment: CDR1 KGHSH and CDR2 LQKENI. The germline V and J ends were trimmed by 2 bases and 4 bases, with 11 bases remaining between them.

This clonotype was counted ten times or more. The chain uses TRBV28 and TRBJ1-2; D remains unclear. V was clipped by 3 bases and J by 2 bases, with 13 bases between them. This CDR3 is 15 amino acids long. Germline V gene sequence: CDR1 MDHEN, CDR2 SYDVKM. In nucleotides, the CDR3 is TGTGCCAGCAGTTTGGGGAGCGGGCTAAACTATGGCTACACCTTC. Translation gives CASSLGSGLNYGYTF.

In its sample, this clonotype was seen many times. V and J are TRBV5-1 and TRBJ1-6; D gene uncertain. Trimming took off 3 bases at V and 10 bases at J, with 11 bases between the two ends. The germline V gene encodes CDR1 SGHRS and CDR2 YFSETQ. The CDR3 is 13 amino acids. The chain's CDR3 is CASSSSEDSPLHF. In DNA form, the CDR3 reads TGCGCCAGCAGCTCCAGCGAAGACTCACCCCTCCACTTT.

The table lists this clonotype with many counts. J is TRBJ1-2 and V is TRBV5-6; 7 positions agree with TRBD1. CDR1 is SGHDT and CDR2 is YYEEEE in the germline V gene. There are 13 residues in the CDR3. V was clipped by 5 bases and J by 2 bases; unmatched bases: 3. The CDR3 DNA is TGTGCCAGCAGGTTACAGGGGAACTATGGCTACACCTTC. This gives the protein CASRLQGNYGYTF.

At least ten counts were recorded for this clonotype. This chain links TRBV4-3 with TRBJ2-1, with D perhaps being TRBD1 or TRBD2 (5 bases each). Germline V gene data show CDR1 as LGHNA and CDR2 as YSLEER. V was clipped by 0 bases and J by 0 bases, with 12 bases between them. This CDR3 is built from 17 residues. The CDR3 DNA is TGCGCCAGCAGCCAAGAGGGGACCGCTGACTCCTACAATGAGCAGTTCTTC. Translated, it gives CASSQEGTADSYNEQFF.

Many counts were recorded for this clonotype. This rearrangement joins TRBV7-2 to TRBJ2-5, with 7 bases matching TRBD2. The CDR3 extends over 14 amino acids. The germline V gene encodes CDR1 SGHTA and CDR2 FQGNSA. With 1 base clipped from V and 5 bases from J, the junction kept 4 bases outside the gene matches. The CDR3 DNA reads TGTGCCAGCAGCTTAGATCGAGCGGGGGAGACCCAGTACTTC. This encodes CASSLDRAGETQYF.

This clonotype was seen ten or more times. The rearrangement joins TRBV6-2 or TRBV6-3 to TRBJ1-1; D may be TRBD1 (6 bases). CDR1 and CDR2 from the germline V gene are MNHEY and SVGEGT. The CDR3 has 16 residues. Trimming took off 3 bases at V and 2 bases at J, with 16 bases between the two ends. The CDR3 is CASSYTTGWPNTEAFF. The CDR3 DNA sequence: TGTGCCAGCAGTTATACGACAGGATGGCCTAACACTGAAGCTTTCTTT.

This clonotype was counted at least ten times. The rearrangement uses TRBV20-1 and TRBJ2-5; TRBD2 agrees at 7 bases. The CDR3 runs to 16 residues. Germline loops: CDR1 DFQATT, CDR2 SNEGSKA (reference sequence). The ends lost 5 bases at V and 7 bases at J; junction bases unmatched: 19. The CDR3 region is CSASLSRGGLTGTQYF. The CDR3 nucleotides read TGCAGTGCTTCCCTTAGTAGGGGAGGGTTAACGGGGACCCAGTACTTC.

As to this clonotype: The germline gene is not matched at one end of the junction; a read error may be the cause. CDR3 nucleotides: TGCGCCAGCAGCTTTCGCAGGGATGACGGGGAGCTGTTTTTT. Amino acid sequence: CASSFRRDDGELFF. The chain joins TRBV12-3 or TRBV12-4 to TRBJ2-2; D possibly corresponds to TRBD1 (5 bases). The CDR3 loop spans 14 amino acids.